This T cell receptor beta chain was identified during a study of identical twins' blood T cells. In this sample, this clonotype turned up a few times. Germline V gene sequence: CDR1 SNHLY, CDR2 FYNNEI. This CDR3 has 12 amino acids. V lost 6 bases and J lost 5, with 9 bases in between. TCRdb used MiXCR to reprocess the 5' RACE reads, holding one entry per CDR3 protein. The table lists 350,000 to 400,000 distinct CDR3 sequences, roughly 31% of them singletons. The TCR was taken from a woman aged 18-50 years in good health. J is TRBJ2-3 and V is TRBV2; no reliable D call. Sequencing was carried out using PBMCs. For the CDR3, the DNA is TGTGCCAGCAGAGCCGACGGAGATACGCAGTATTTT. Its translation is CASRADGDTQYF.